A single sample gave rise to the 24 T cell receptor beta chains below, sequenced in a study of T-cell memory formation after mild COVID-19. Via MiXCR, TCRdb re-called the 5' RACE reads, giving one row per CDR3 protein. Here the sample spans a few hundred thousand distinct CDR3 sequences, 15% to 20% being singletons. The sample consisted of PBMCs or a T cell subset sorted from them (not recorded which). These receptors all stem from a man aged 18 to 30 who had mild COVID-19 (a few samples of this study predate the infection). Cell type and time point are not known.

The chain combines TRBV5-1 with TRBJ2-3, with D uncertain. This CDR3 is 14 amino acids long. The V end was cut by 3 bases, the J end by 4 bases, with 12 bases between. CDR1 SGHRS and CDR2 YFSETQ come from the germline V gene. CDR3 sequence (DNA): TGCGCCAGCAGCTCTAGTTTCGTGGCAGATACGCAGTATTTT. Its translation: CASSSSFVADTQYF.

There are a few counts of this clonotype. CDR3 loop: CASSFGLAETQYF. For the CDR3, the DNA is TGTGCCAGCAGCTTCGGACTAGCAGAGACCCAGTACTTC. The chain has TRBV7-3 and TRBJ2-5; 8 nucleotides match TRBD2. Germline CDR1 reads SGHTA; CDR2 reads FQGTGA. Losses at the gene ends were 3 bases for V and 4 bases for J; bases not matched to a gene: 1. CDR3 length: 13 amino acids.

This sequence joins TRBV20-1 and TRBJ2-7, with a possible D match to TRBD1 (5 bases). The CDR3 is made up of 14 amino acids. Germline CDR1 is DFQATT and CDR2 is SNEGSKA (reference sequence). V lost 0 bases to trimming and J lost 4 bases, with 13 bases between them. The CDR3 protein is CSARDDSNTYEQYV. The CDR3 region has the DNA TGCAGTGCTAGAGACGACAGTAACACTTACGAGCAGTACGTC.

There are a few counts of this clonotype. This chain links TRBV5-1 with TRBJ1-1; 7 nucleotides align to TRBD1. Trimming removed 4 bases from V and 5 bases from J; junction bases left unmatched: 8. CDR3 length: 14 amino acids. The germline V gene encodes CDR1 SGHRS and CDR2 YFSETQ. CDR3: CASSGGTAETEAFF. CDR3 coding DNA: TGCGCCAGCAGCGGAGGGACAGCGGAAACTGAAGCTTTCTTT.

The chain carries TRBV7-3 and TRBJ2-1; 12 bases match TRBD2. The germline CDR1 and CDR2 sequences are SGHTA and FQGTGA. V shed 1 base, J shed 10 bases, and the junction held 5 bases outside the gene matches. CDR3 length: 15 amino acids. DNA of the CDR3: TGTGCCAGCAGCTTAATGGCTAGCGGGGGGGCGGAGCAGTTCTTC. Encoded protein: CASSLMASGGAEQFF. The full variable domain, completed using reference TRBV7-3 and TRBJ2-1, is GAGVSQTPSNKVTEKGKYVELRCDPISGHTALYWYRQSLGQGPEFLIYFQGTGAADDSGLPNDRFFAVRPEGSVSTLKIQRTERGDSAVYLCASSLMASGGAEQFFGPGTRLTVL.

This clonotype was found a few times. The CDR3 bases are TGTGCCAGCAGCTTAGAGTGGAACTATGGCTACACCTTC. Its translation is CASSLEWNYGYTF. The chain has TRBV7-2 and TRBJ1-2, with D unclear. Trimming took 1 base from V and 2 from J, leaving 5 bases between them. The CDR3 has 13 amino acids. From germline, CDR1 is SGHTA and CDR2 FQGNSA.

This clonotype has at least ten counts. This chain connects TRBV6-5 to TRBJ2-5, with unresolved D. This CDR3 spans 15 amino acids. CDR1 and CDR2 from the germline V gene are MNHEY and SVGAGI. Trimming removed 2 bases at V and 0 bases at J, with 10 bases between. The CDR3 loop reads CASSYVDANQETQYF. The CDR3 nucleotides are TGTGCCAGCAGTTACGTCGATGCTAACCAAGAGACCCAGTACTTC.

There are a few counts of this clonotype. The chain carries TRBV2 and TRBJ2-7, with a possible D match to TRBD2 (5 bases). The CDR3 runs to 13 residues. Per germline, CDR1 SNHLY and CDR2 FYNNEI. The ends were cut back, 1 base at V and 6 bases at J, with 10 bases in the middle. The CDR3 DNA reads as TGTGCCAGCAGTGAAGTTGGAGGCTCCGAGCAGTACTTC. Protein sequence: CASSEVGGSEQYF.

This clonotype was observed a few times. The V gene is TRBV5-1, the J gene TRBJ1-5; 7 positions agree with TRBD1. Losses at the gene ends were 4 bases for V and 6 bases for J; bases not matched to a gene: 4. This CDR3 spans 13 amino acids. Per the germline V gene, CDR1 is SGHRS and CDR2 is YFSETQ. The CDR3 loop is CASSPTGFQPQHF. As DNA, the CDR3 is TGCGCCAGCAGCCCGACAGGGTTTCAGCCCCAGCATTTT.

This clonotype appeared a few times. The chain employs TRBV5-1 and TRBJ2-1, with D tentatively TRBD1 or TRBD2 (5 bases each). The CDR3 contains 16 residues. CDR1 is SGHRS, CDR2 YFSETQ, per germline. The V end lost 4 bases, the J end lost 3 bases, and 17 bases lay between the germline ends. Here the CDR3 DNA reads TGCGCCAGCAGCCGGAATCGGGACCCTAGCTACAATGAGCAGTTCTTC. Translation gives CASSRNRDPSYNEQFF.

This chain links TRBV15 with TRBJ2-2, with 11 bases fitting TRBD1. The CDR3 is made up of 16 amino acids. V trimming: 5 bases; J trimming: 3 bases; junction bases outside the gene matches: 5. Looked up from germline, CDR1 is LNHNV and CDR2 is YYDKDF (reference sequence). For the CDR3, the DNA is TGTGCCACCAGCGCGGGGGACAGGGGGTACACCGGGGAGCTGTTTTTT. This encodes CATSAGDRGYTGELFF.

The chain uses TRBV27 and TRBJ2-7, with D unclear. Per germline, CDR1 MNHEY and CDR2 SMNVEV (reference sequence). V was clipped by 5 bases and J by 5 bases, with 22 bases between them. The CDR3 totals 16 residues. The CDR3 reads CASSPVQARASDEQYF. The CDR3 DNA reads TGTGCCAGCAGTCCGGTCCAGGCAAGGGCTAGTGACGAGCAGTACTTC.

CDR3 sequence reads: CATSREGGGFTQYF. The CDR3, as DNA: TGTGCCACCAGCAGAGAGGGGGGCGGTTTCACGCAGTATTTT. The chain employs TRBV15 and TRBJ2-3; D possibly uses TRBD1 or TRBD2 (6 bases each). The V gene lost 0 bases and the J gene lost 9 bases, with 13 bases spanning the gap. The CDR3 is made up of 14 amino acids. CDR1 and CDR2 from the germline V gene are LNHNV and YYDKDF (reference sequence).

This chain connects TRBV6-1 to TRBJ2-1, with D possibly being TRBD1 (5 bases). V was trimmed by 0 bases and J by 6 bases, leaving 9 bases between them. From germline, CDR1 is MNHNS and CDR2 SASEGT. The CDR3 consists of 14 residues. The CDR3 here is CASSEAYRPNEQFF. DNA for the CDR3: TGTGCCAGCAGTGAAGCCTACAGGCCCAATGAGCAGTTCTTC.

The sample holds a few counts of this clonotype. This chain joins TRBV5-4 and TRBJ2-1, with D perhaps matching TRBD1 or TRBD2 (5 bases each). Trimming cost V 4 bases and J 9 bases, with 11 bases left between them. The CDR3 runs to 12 residues. Germline V gene sequence: CDR1 SGHNT, CDR2 YYREEE (reference sequence). Here the CDR3 reads CASSATEGEQFF. The CDR3 nucleotides read TGTGCCAGCAGCGCGACAGAGGGTGAGCAGTTCTTC.

V usage is TRBV7-3 and J usage is TRBJ2-2, with a weak D call TRBD1 (5 bases). CDR3 length: 15 residues. From germline, CDR1 is SGHTA and CDR2 FQGTGA. V lost 4 bases, J lost 3 bases, and 12 bases lay in between. The CDR3 loop reads CASSWQGTDTGELFF. CDR3 sequence (DNA): TGTGCCAGCAGCTGGCAGGGTACTGACACCGGGGAGCTGTTTTTT. Filled out from reference TRBV7-3 and TRBJ2-2, the complete variable domain reads GAGVSQTPSNKVTEKGKYVELRCDPISGHTALYWYRQSLGQGPEFLIYFQGTGAADDSGLPNDRFFAVRPEGSVSTLKIQRTERGDSAVYLCASSWQGTDTGELFFGEGSRLTVL.

This clonotype was seen repeatedly, ten times or more. The rearrangement uses TRBV3-1 and TRBJ2-5, with 8 bases that match TRBD1. The CDR3 has 15 residues. Trimming at V came to 2 bases and at J to 5 bases, leaving 7 bases not matched to a gene. Germline assignment: CDR1 LGHDT and CDR2 YNNKEL (reference sequence). The CDR3 sequence is CASSQSSGGVETQYF. The CDR3 DNA sequence: TGTGCCAGCAGCCAATCCTCAGGGGGCGTGGAGACCCAGTACTTC.

The rearrangement uses TRBV5-5 and TRBJ1-2; D is perhaps TRBD1 (5 bases). The CDR3 consists of 14 residues. Germline assignment: CDR1 SGHKS and CDR2 YYEKEE (reference sequence). V was cut by 1 base and J by 5 bases, with 12 bases left in between. The DNA of the CDR3 is TGTGCCAGCAGCTTGCTGGACGGGGGGTATGGCTACACCTTC. Its protein product is CASSLLDGGYGYTF.

The rearrangement links TRBV4-2 to TRBJ1-6, with 7 bases identical to TRBD1. V shed 0 bases and J 9 bases; nucleotides not matched to a gene: 5. The CDR3 has 15 residues. In germline, CDR1 is LGHNA, CDR2 YNFKEQ. The CDR3 region is CASSQEGGDSSPLHF. The CDR3 bases are TGTGCCAGCAGCCAAGAAGGAGGGGACAGTTCACCCCTCCACTTT.

This clonotype was counted only a few times. The gene calls are TRBV5-1 and TRBJ2-5; D remains unclear. With 5 bases removed from V and 5 bases from J, the gap between germline ends came to 16 bases. Germline V gene lookup returns CDR1 SGHRS and CDR2 YFSETQ. There are 14 residues in the CDR3. In nucleotides, the CDR3 is TGCGCCAGCAGTCCTAGGGCGCCCCGGGAGACCCAGTACTTC. This codes for CASSPRAPRETQYF.

This clonotype was seen a few times. V gene TRBV9 combines with J gene TRBJ2-5, with D perhaps TRBD2 (6 bases). CDR1 is SGDLS and CDR2 is YYNGEE in the germline V gene. The CDR3 length is 14 residues. The V gene lost 0 bases and the J gene lost 4 bases, with 10 bases spanning the gap. This CDR3 is CASSVDPGAETQYF. CDR3 DNA: TGTGCCAGCAGCGTAGACCCGGGAGCAGAGACCCAGTACTTC. Full variable domain (rest looked up from reference TRBV9 and TRBJ2-5): DSGVTQTPKHLITATGQRVTLRCSPRSGDLSVYWYQQSLDQGLQFLIQYYNGEERAKGNILERFSAQQFPDLHSELNLSSLELGDSALYFCASSVDPGAETQYFGPGTRLLVL.

V usage is TRBV25-1 and J usage is TRBJ2-6; D might be TRBD1 (6 bases). Germline assignment: CDR1 MGHDK and CDR2 SYGVNS. Trimming removed 3 bases at V and 0 bases at J, with 12 bases between. The length of the CDR3 is 17 residues. As DNA, the CDR3 is TGTGCCAGCAGTGATGGACAGCCCAGCTCTGGGGCCAACGTCCTGACTTTC. This sequence encodes CASSDGQPSSGANVLTF.

This rearrangement joins TRBV12-3 or TRBV12-4 to TRBJ2-3, with D unclear. V lost 6 bases and J 6 bases, leaving 13 bases between the germline ends. There are 13 residues in the CDR3. This CDR3 reads CASSHPLGDTQYF. In DNA, the CDR3 is TGTGCCAGCAGCCACCCCTTGGGGGATACGCAGTATTTT.

V gene TRBV5-1 combines with J gene TRBJ1-2; D ambiguous. V was pared by 0 bases and J by 8 bases, with 8 bases between. This CDR3 comprises 12 residues. Looked up from germline, CDR1 is SGHRS and CDR2 is YFSETQ. The CDR3 DNA reads as TGCGCCAGCAGCTTGGGTCCGGAGGGCTACACCTTC. This gives the protein CASSLGPEGYTF.